The next 18 T cell receptor beta chains were all read from a single sample in a study of blood T cells in healthy people across ages. A sample-barcoded 5' primer and a J-beta primer mix were used in a second PCR of roughly 7 to 11 cycles. TCRdb called the 5' RACE reads again in MiXCR, with one record for every CDR3 protein. The table has 920,000 or so distinct CDR3 sequences, less than 50% seen once. Sequencing used blood. All receptors come from a woman in her sixties in good health.

This clonotype was seen a few times. The chain is built from TRBV3-1 and TRBJ1-1, with D tentatively TRBD1 (6 bases). V shed 6 bases and J shed 1 base, with 6 bases lying between them. The CDR3 is 12 residues long. Germline lookup yields CDR1 LGHDT and CDR2 YNNKEL (reference sequence). For the CDR3, the DNA is TGTGCCAGCAGGGGACAGAACACTGAAGCTTTCTTT. Translating it yields CASRGQNTEAFF.

The genes are TRBV4-1 and TRBJ2-7; 8 bases are a match to TRBD2. The CDR3 has 14 residues. V shed 6 bases, J shed 5 bases, and the junction held 9 bases outside the gene matches. Germline CDR1 MGHRA, CDR2 YSYEKL. The CDR3: CASRPTSARNEQYF. CDR3 in DNA: TGCGCCAGCAGGCCGACTAGCGCCCGGAACGAGCAGTACTTC.

V gene TRBV11-2 combines with J gene TRBJ2-4, with D perhaps TRBD1 (6 bases). The closer fit of TRBJ2-5 to the DNA end suggests the J call may be wrong. The CDR3 runs to 16 residues. Germline lookup yields CDR1 SGHAT and CDR2 FQNNGV. CDR3 sequence: CASSLTPSGHQETQYF. In nucleotides, the CDR3 is TGTGCCAGCAGCTTAACCCCCTCGGGACATCAAGAGACCCAGTACTTC.

The V gene is TRBV9, the J gene TRBJ2-5; the D gene could be TRBD1 or TRBD2 (5 bases each). The J call may not be correct, given that the DNA end is closer to TRBJ2-7. This CDR3 has 13 amino acids. Per the germline V gene, CDR1 is SGDLS and CDR2 is YYNGEE. CDR3 loop: CASSVGERGEQYF. DNA for the CDR3: TGTGCCAGCAGCGTAGGTGAGAGGGGCGAGCAGTACTTC.

This clonotype occurred a few times. The V and J genes are TRBV11-2 and TRBJ2-3, with 7 bases identical to TRBD2. The CDR3 is made up of 16 amino acids. The junction had 8 bases not matched to a gene; V was cut back by 4 bases and J by 1 base. Germline lookup yields CDR1 SGHAT and CDR2 FQNNGV. Here the CDR3 reads CASSSGGGYGTDTQYF. CDR3 DNA sequence: TGTGCCAGCAGCTCCGGCGGGGGATACGGCACAGATACGCAGTATTTT.

The rearrangement joins TRBV7-9 to TRBJ2-6; 7 bases agree with TRBD2. Per the germline V gene, CDR1 is SEHNR and CDR2 is FQNEAQ (reference sequence). This CDR3 has 15 amino acids. V lost 1 base, J lost 11 bases, and 8 bases stayed unmatched. The CDR3 loop is CASSLGGEGFHVLTF. CDR3 bases: TGTGCCAGCAGCTTAGGCGGGGAGGGTTTCCACGTCCTGACTTTC.

The chain has TRBV15 and TRBJ1-2, with a possible D match to TRBD1 (5 bases). Looked up from germline, CDR1 is LNHNV and CDR2 is YYDKDF (reference sequence). CDR3 length: 13 residues. V lost 0 bases to trimming and J lost 6 bases, with 8 bases between them. The CDR3, as DNA: TGTGCCACCAGCAGAGATCCGGGGGATGGCTACACCTTC. It is translated as CATSRDPGDGYTF.

A few counts support this clonotype. The V call is TRBV4-1, the J call TRBJ2-6; D call uncertain. The V end lost 0 bases, the J end lost 3 bases, and 12 bases lay between the germline ends. CDR3 size: 17 residues. CDR1 MGHRA and CDR2 YSYEKL come from the germline V gene. The CDR3: CASSQDERPGGANVLTF. CDR3 nucleotides: TGCGCCAGCAGCCAAGATGAACGGCCGGGTGGGGCCAACGTCCTGACTTTC.

This clonotype was seen a few times. This chain connects TRBV13 to TRBJ2-1; tentative D call: TRBD2 (5 bases). The germline V and J ends were trimmed by 5 bases and 0 bases, with 11 bases remaining between them. CDR3 length equals 15 residues. Germline CDR1 reads PRHDT; CDR2 reads FYEKMQ (reference sequence). CDR3 sequence (DNA): TGTGCCAGCAGCCCAGCGGCAAGCTCCTACAATGAGCAGTTCTTC. This sequence encodes CASSPAASSYNEQFF.

The V and J genes are TRBV3-1 and TRBJ2-7; TRBD2 matches at 7 bases. Trimming cost V 0 bases and J 1 base; bases outside gene matches: 6. The CDR3 consists of 16 residues. The germline gives CDR1 LGHDT, CDR2 YNNKEL (reference sequence). The CDR3 coding sequence is TGTGCCAGCAGCCAAGATAGTTGGGGGGGATCCTACGAGCAGTACTTC. Encoded protein: CASSQDSWGGSYEQYF.

On this clonotype itself: This may be a read error, as it is one base from a much larger clone. The rearrangement links TRBV5-1 to TRBJ2-5; D is undetermined. Near its end, the DNA agrees better with TRBJ2-7, so the J call may be wrong. The CDR3 consists of 14 residues. Germline CDR1 and CDR2: SGHRS and YFSETQ. The CDR3 here is CASSVGPPSYEQYF. CDR3 coding DNA: TGCGCCAGCAGCGTGGGTCCCCCGTCCTACGAGCAGTACTTC.

The CDR3 DNA follows: TGTGCCAGCAGCTTGGATACTAGCACAGATACGCAGTATTTT. Its protein is CASSLDTSTDTQYF. This chain joins TRBV5-5 and TRBJ2-3; no clear D. V lost 0 bases, J lost 0 bases, and 5 bases lay in between. This CDR3 comprises 14 residues. In germline, CDR1 is SGHKS, CDR2 YYEKEE (reference sequence).

This clonotype occurred a few times. The chain combines TRBV7-2 with TRBJ2-1, with D possibly TRBD2 on 6 matching bases. Germline V gene sequence: CDR1 SGHTA, CDR2 FQGNSA. The CDR3 spans 15 residues. Trimming cost V 4 bases and J 0 bases, with 10 bases left between them. The CDR3 DNA reads as TGTGCCAGCAGCTCAGTGGGGGGCTCCTACAATGAGCAGTTCTTC. Translation gives CASSSVGGSYNEQFF.

J is TRBJ2-3 and V is TRBV5-1; D is unclear. Trimming left V 9 bases short and J 12 bases short, with 11 bases between. This CDR3 is 9 amino acids long. The germline V gene has CDR1 SGHRS and CDR2 YFSETQ. CDR3 residues: CANWFPQYF. DNA of the CDR3: TGCGCCAATTGGTTCCCTCAGTATTTT.

V usage is TRBV24-1 and J usage is TRBJ2-7; TRBD1 aligns across 9 bases. CDR1 KGHDR and CDR2 SFDVKD come from the germline V gene. The CDR3 is 14 residues long. V lost 7 bases, J lost 3 bases, and 6 bases stayed unmatched. The DNA of the CDR3 is TGTGCCACCAGGACCGGGACAGGGTTCTACGAGCAGTACTTC. Protein sequence: CATRTGTGFYEQYF.

The rearrangement links TRBV3-1 to TRBJ2-1; tentative D call: TRBD2 (6 bases). This CDR3 spans 14 amino acids. Germline loops: CDR1 LGHDT, CDR2 YNNKEL (reference sequence). V lost 2 bases, J lost 6 bases, and 11 bases lay in between. The CDR3 bases are TGTGCCAGCAGCCAAACGACTAGATCCAATGAGCAGTTCTTC. It codes for CASSQTTRSNEQFF.

The rearrangement joins TRBV6-5 to TRBJ2-3; TRBD2 matches at 8 bases. J lost 2 bases, V lost 2 bases, and 9 bases had no gene match. Germline V gene lookup returns CDR1 MNHEY and CDR2 SVGAGI. This CDR3 has 17 amino acids. CDR3: CASSYELAENPTDTQYF. CDR3 nucleotides: TGTGCCAGCAGTTACGAACTAGCGGAAAATCCCACAGATACGCAGTATTTT.

The count of this clonotype is one. The chain couples TRBV27 to TRBJ1-5; D gene unclear. Germline V gene sequence: CDR1 MNHEY, CDR2 SMNVEV (reference sequence). This CDR3 is built from 16 residues. V was shortened by 2 bases and J by 2 bases, with 13 bases between the two germline ends. The CDR3 nucleotides read TGTGCCAGCAGTTTAGGACTTGCAGGTGGCAATCAGCCCCAGCATTTT. Its protein product is CASSLGLAGGNQPQHF.